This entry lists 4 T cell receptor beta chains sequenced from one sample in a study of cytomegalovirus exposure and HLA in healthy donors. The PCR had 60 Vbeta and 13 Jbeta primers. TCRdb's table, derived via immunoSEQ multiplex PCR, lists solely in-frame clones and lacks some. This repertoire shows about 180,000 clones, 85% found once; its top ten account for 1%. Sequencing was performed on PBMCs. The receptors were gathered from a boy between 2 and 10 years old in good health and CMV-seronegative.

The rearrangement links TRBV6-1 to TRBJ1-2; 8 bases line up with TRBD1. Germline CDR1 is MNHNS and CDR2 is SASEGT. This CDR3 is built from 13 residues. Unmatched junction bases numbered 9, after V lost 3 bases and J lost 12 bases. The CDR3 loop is CASSDRDRSAHTF. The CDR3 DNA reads TGTGCCAGCAGTGACCGGGACAGGTCTGCACACACCTTC.

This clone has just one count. The CDR3, as DNA: TGTGCCAGCAGCGAACTCAGCTGGCGGCAAACTGGCACAGATACGCAGTATTTT. Its protein is CASSELSWRQTGTDTQYF. The chain uses TRBV7-6 and TRBJ2-3; D not certain. The length of the CDR3 is 18 residues. V lost 5 bases, J lost 1 base, and 22 bases lay in between. Germline CDR1 reads SGHVS; CDR2 reads FNYEAQ.

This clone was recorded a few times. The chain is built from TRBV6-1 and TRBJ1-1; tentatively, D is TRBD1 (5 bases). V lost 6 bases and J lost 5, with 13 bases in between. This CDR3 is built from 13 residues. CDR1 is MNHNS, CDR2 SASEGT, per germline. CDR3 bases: TGTGCCAGCAGGGTCAGGGAGGGAACTGAAGCTTTCTTT. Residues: CASRVREGTEAFF.

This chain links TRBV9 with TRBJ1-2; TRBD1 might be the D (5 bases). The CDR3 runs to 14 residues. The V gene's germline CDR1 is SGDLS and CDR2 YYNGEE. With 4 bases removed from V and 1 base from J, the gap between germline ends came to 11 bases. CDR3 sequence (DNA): TGTGCCAGCAGCTTCCTGACAGATAACTATGGCTACACCTTC. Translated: CASSFLTDNYGYTF.